These T cell receptor beta chains were read from a single sample in a study of blood T cell repertoires in COVID-19. This table comes from immunoSEQ multiplex PCR, and its TCRdb copy is limited to in-frame clones, with some not included. The data show 150,000 or so clones, with around 80% seen just once and approximately 9.4% held by the top ten. What was sequenced was peripheral blood. These TCRs come from a woman aged 50 to 60 with acute or convalescent COVID-19. Each CDR3 is given with its conserved first and last residue.

v_gene	j_gene	CDR3aa
TRBV5-4	TRBJ2-2	CASSGALGGGRAGELFF
TRBV3-1/TRBV3-2	TRBJ1-1	CASKWTGDTEAFF
TRBV5-1	TRBJ2-5	CASSKGQGQETQYF
TRBV6-2/TRBV6-3	TRBJ2-7	CASSLGHDSYEQYF
TRBV28	TRBJ2-1	CASRLWTSTDNEQFF
TRBV11-2	TRBJ1-1	CASSLGNIRGEVMNTEAFF
TRBV3-1/TRBV3-2	TRBJ1-6	CASSQIGQVNSPLHF
TRBV7-2	TRBJ1-6	CASSPRTGDSSPLHF
TRBV25-1	TRBJ2-1	CASIADGGSSYNEQFF
TRBV6-1	TRBJ2-7	CASSEAVIASTYEQYF
TRBV5-1	TRBJ1-4	CASRQGVNEKLFF
TRBV4-1	TRBJ2-1	CASSQEGSGRGYNEQFF
TRBV4-3	TRBJ2-3	CASSREGQSTDTQYF
TRBV7-2	TRBJ1-6	CASSLEGRAGTRSPLHF
TRBV4-2	TRBJ1-3	CASSQEGSGNTIYF
TRBV2	TRBJ1-1	CASSPDRWNTEAFF
TRBV6-6	TRBJ1-6	CASSPVNSRDRGSYYNSPLHF
TRBV15	TRBJ2-1	CATSRESYNEQFF
TRBV9	TRBJ2-5	CASSVGPGGSLQETQYF
TRBV6-4	TRBJ2-5	CASSDRSPGGETQYF
TRBV11-3	TRBJ2-2	CATRGSNTGELFF
TRBV10-3	TRBJ2-1	CAIRPSSGRSYNEQFF
TRBV24-1	TRBJ1-2	CATSDLGQKEIPNYGYTF
TRBV28	TRBJ2-7	CASSFNPRGEYF
TRBV7-2	TRBJ2-3	CASSRGGGGTDTQYF
TRBV7-2	TRBJ2-7	CASSPGTSVYEQYF
TRBV7-8	TRBJ1-1	CASSFPGLSVMNTEAFF
TRBV27	TRBJ2-1	CASSGLAGYNEQFF
TRBV5-1	TRBJ2-1	CASSLMTTAYNEQFF
TRBV2	TRBJ2-3	CASLQEGTQYF
TRBV7-2	TRBJ1-4	CASSPSPGQVNEKLFF
TRBV5-4	TRBJ2-1	CASRSSGSYNEQFF
TRBV10-3	TRBJ2-1	CAISVGLAGSNEQFF
TRBV7-3	TRBJ2-7	CASSLNPGYEQYF
TRBV6-2/TRBV6-3	TRBJ1-2	CASSITDNYGYTF
TRBV6-5	TRBJ1-3	CASSYDTRGPGNTIYF
TRBV19	TRBJ2-1	CASSPPHSAGGPGEQFF
TRBV5-8	TRBJ1-1	CASSLEVGGQAF
TRBV28	TRBJ2-3	CASSLSGFTDTQYF
TRBV12-5	TRBJ2-2	CASGLGQNTGELFF
TRBV7-6	TRBJ2-5	CASSFVAGGETQYF
TRBV27	TRBJ1-3	CASSWCRTTGNTIYF
TRBV9	TRBJ2-6	CASSPAPGQVAAGPGANVLTF
TRBV5-1	TRBJ2-5	CASSSGGLAQETQYF
TRBV7-2	TRBJ2-7	CASSPRPPGLAGIEEQYF
TRBV6-5	TRBJ1-2	CASHRGKFYGYTF
TRBV28	TRBJ1-3	CASSLTAGGNTIYF
TRBV27	TRBJ1-6	CASSFGTDSPLHF
TRBV9	TRBJ1-1	CASSVGSMNTEAFF
TRBV7-2	TRBJ2-2	CASSPLAGGPGELFF
TRBV29-1	TRBJ1-2	CSVGEGNYGYTF
TRBV10-3	TRBJ1-1	CAISEARGVSEAFF
TRBV7-7	TRBJ2-3	CASSPTGGSDTQYF
TRBV27	TRBJ2-4	CASSLQSGLGLAKNIQYF
TRBV19	TRBJ2-7	CASSRERGTYEQYF
TRBV5-1	TRBJ1-2	CASSFEGQNYGYTF
TRBV4-2	TRBJ2-7	CASSQDTGNKLQYF